This section outlines one T cell receptor (beta chain) sequence together with its context. The antigen is undetermined. This entry comes from a study of cytomegalovirus exposure and HLA in healthy donors. Broader study findings: It was only CMV serostatus that was available as immune exposure information. In a later analysis, across HLA loci, associated TCR counts were highest for DRB1, lowest for HLA-C. Several V segments, TRBV6-2 and TRBV6-3 among them, could not be told apart and were dropped. Confirmation was obtained in vitro that three CMV-associated chains are specific for CMV antigens.

Primers: 60 Vbeta forward and 13 Jbeta reverse. Clones were read by immunoSEQ multiplex PCR, and TCRdb kept only the in-frame ones, dropping some. The table shows roughly 140,000 clones, with over 60% occurring only once. The CDR3 is 12 amino acids. Trimming left V 2 bases short and J 9 bases short, with 10 bases between. Germline V gene data show CDR1 as MRHNA and CDR2 as SNTAGT. This receptor was taken from a male donor in good health and CMV-seronegative. The sample comprised PBMCs. The chain has TRBV6-4 and TRBJ1-1; no clear D. CDR3 in amino acids: CASSDRSGKAFF. Here the CDR3 DNA reads TGTGCCAGCAGTGACAGGTCAGGTAAAGCTTTCTTT.